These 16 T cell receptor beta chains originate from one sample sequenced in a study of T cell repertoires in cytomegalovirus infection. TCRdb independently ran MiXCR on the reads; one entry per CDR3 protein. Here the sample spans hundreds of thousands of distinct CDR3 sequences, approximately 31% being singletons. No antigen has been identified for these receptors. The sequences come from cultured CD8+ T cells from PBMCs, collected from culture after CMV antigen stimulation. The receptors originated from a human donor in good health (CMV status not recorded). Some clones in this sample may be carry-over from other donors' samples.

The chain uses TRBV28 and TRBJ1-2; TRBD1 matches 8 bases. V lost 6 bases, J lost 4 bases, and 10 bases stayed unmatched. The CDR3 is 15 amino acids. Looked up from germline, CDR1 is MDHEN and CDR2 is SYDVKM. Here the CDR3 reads CASSLRDRLSYGYTF. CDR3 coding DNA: TGTGCCAGCAGCCTCCGGGACAGGCTATCCTATGGCTACACCTTC.

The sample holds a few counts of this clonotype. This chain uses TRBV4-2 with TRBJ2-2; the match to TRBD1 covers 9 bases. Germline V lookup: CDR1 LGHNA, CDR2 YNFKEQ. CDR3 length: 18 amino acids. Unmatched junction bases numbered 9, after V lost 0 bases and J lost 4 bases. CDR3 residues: CASSQETTGGVGTGELFF. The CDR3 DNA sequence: TGTGCCAGCAGCCAAGAAACCACAGGGGGCGTGGGCACCGGGGAGCTGTTTTTT.

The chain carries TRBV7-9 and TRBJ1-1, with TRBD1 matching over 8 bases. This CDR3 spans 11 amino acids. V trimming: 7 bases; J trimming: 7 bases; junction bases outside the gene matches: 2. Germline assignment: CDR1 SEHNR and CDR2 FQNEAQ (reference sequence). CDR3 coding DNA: TGTGCCAGCAACAGGGGGTATGAAGCTTTCTTT. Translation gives CASNRGYEAFF.

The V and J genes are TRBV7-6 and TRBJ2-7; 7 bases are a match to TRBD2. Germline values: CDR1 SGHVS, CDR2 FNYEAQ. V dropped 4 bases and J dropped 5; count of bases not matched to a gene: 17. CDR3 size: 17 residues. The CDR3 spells CASSSGPAPSGLDEQYF. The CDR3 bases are TGTGCCAGCAGCTCAGGCCCAGCCCCTAGCGGTCTGGACGAGCAGTACTTC.

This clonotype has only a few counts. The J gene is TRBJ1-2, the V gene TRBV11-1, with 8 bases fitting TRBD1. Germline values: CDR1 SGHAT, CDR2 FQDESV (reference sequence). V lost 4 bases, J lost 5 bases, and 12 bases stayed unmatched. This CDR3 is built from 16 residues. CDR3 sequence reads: CASSSSRGREKYGYTF. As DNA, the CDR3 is TGTGCCAGCAGCTCGTCCAGGGGGCGCGAGAAGTATGGCTACACCTTC.

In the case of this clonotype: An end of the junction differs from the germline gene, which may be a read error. CDR3 amino acids: CASSPQTATDEKLSF. CDR3 nucleotides: TGTGCCAGCAGTCCGCAGACAGCAACTGATGAAAAACTGTCTTTT. The chain recombines TRBV6-5 with TRBJ1-4, with D possibly being TRBD1 (5 bases). The germline V gene encodes CDR1 MNHEY and CDR2 SVGAGI. The CDR3 is made up of 15 amino acids.

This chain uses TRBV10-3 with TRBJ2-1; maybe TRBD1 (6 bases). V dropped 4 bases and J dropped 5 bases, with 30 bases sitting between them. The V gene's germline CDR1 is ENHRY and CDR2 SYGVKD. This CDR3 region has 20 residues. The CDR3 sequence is CAISGDTSGPAKGSNNEQFF. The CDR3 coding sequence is TGTGCCATCAGTGGGGACACCTCTGGCCCAGCCAAAGGATCGAACAATGAGCAGTTCTTC.

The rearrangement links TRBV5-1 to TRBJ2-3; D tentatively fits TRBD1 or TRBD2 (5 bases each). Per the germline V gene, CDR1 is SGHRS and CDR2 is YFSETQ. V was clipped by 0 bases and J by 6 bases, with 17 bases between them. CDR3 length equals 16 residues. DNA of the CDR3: TGCGCCAGCAGCTTGGAGGGACGAGGGCGTGGTGATACGCAGTATTTT. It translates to CASSLEGRGRGDTQYF.

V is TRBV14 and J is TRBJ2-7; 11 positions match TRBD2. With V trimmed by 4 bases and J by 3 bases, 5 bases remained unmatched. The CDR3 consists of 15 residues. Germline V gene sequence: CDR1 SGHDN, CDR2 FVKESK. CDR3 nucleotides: TGTGCCAGCAGCCTAATAGCGGGGGGGTTCTACGAGCAGTACGTC. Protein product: CASSLIAGGFYEQYV.

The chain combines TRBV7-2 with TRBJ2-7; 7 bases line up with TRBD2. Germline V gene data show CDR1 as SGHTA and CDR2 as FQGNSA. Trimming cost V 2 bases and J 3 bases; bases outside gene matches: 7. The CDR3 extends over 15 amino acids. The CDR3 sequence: CASSLKGAGYYEQYF. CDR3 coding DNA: TGTGCCAGCAGCTTAAAGGGAGCGGGGTACTACGAGCAGTACTTC.

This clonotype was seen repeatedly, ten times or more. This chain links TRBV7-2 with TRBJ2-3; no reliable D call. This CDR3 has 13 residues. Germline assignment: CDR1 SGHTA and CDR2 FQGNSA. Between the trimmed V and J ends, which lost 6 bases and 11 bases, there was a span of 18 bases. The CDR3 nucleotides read TGTGCCAGCAGTCAAAATGTCCCGCAGGAGCAGTATTTT. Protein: CASSQNVPQEQYF.

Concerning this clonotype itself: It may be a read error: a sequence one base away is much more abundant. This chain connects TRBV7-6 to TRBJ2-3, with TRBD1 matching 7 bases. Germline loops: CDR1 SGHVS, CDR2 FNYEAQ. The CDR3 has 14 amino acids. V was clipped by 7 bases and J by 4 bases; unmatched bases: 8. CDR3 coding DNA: TGTGCCAGCACCCAGAGGGGGCCGGCAGATACGCAGTATTTT. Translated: CASTQRGPADTQYF.

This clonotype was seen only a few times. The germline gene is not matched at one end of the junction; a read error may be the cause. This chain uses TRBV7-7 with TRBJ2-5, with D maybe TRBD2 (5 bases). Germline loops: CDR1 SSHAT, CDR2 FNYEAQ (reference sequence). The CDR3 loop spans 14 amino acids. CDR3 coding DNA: TGTGCTAGCAGCTTATCCGGGATGTCGGAGACCCAGTACTTC. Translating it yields CASSLSGMSETQYF.

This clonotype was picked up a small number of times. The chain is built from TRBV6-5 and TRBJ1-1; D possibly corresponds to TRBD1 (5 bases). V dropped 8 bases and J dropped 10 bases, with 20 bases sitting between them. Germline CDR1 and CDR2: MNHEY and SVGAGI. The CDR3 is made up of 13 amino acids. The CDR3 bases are TGTGCCAGCTTCCCATGGACGACAGATGGAGCTTTCTTT. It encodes CASFPWTTDGAFF.

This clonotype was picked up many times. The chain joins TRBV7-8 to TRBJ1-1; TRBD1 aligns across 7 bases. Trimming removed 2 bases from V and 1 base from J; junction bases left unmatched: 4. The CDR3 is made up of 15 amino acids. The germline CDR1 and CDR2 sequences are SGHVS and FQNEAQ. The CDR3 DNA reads TGTGCCAGCAGCTTACTCCGACAGGGGAACACTGAAGCTTTCTTT. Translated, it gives CASSLLRQGNTEAFF.

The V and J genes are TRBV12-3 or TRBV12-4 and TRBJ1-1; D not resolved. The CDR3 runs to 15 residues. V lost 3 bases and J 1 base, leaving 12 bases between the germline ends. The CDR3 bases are TGTGCCAGCAGTTTTGTTGGGGTGAGGAACACTGAAGCTTTCTTT. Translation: CASSFVGVRNTEAFF.